These 10 T cell receptor beta chains share one sample of origin, sequenced in a study of Graves' ophthalmopathy and Graves' hyperthyroidism. The authors amplified TCR beta CDR3 regions, and they did so from RNA transcripts for repertoire sequencing. Amplification began with first-round RT-PCR using HTBI primers, then second-round multiplex PCR was performed. MiXCR, applied by TCRdb to the multiplex PCR reads, yields one record per CDR3 protein. The table has about 660,000 distinct CDR3 sequences, roughly 41% seen once. The sample consisted of peripheral blood. Source of these receptors: an adult man with Graves' ophthalmopathy.

This clonotype was observed many times. The genes are TRBV9 and TRBJ2-5, with D possibly being TRBD1 (6 bases). The V gene lost 0 bases and the J gene lost 2 bases, with 11 bases spanning the gap. This CDR3 spans 15 amino acids. Germline loops: CDR1 SGDLS, CDR2 YYNGEE. The DNA for the CDR3 is TGTGCCAGCAGCGTAGTGGGGGACATACAAGAGACCCAGTACTTC. Its translation is CASSVVGDIQETQYF.

In this sample, this clonotype turned up a few times. V is TRBV19 and J is TRBJ2-7, with a possible D match to TRBD1 (6 bases). Germline CDR1 LNHDA, CDR2 SQIVND (reference sequence). Trimming took 3 bases from V and 7 from J, leaving 13 bases between them. CDR3 length: 13 residues. In nucleotides, the CDR3 is TGTGCCAGTAGTATTTCGCAGGGGTATGAGCAGTACTTC. This translates into CASSISQGYEQYF.

The V and J genes are TRBV2 and TRBJ2-5; D is undetermined. Trimming removed 4 bases at V and 2 bases at J, with 5 bases between. The CDR3 contains 12 residues. Germline-derived CDR1 and CDR2 are SNHLY and FYNNEI. This chain's CDR3 is CASSGRQETQYF. The CDR3 region has the DNA TGTGCCAGCAGTGGCAGGCAAGAGACCCAGTACTTC.

This clonotype was seen repeatedly, ten times or more. The chain uses TRBV9 and TRBJ2-5; weak D call: TRBD1 (6 bases). CDR3 size: 14 residues. Germline lookup yields CDR1 SGDLS and CDR2 YYNGEE. Deletions cut 4 bases from V and 2 bases from J, with 12 bases between. CDR3 sequence: CASSSWTEQETQYF. As DNA, the CDR3 is TGTGCCAGCAGCTCCTGGACAGAACAAGAGACCCAGTACTTC.

The chain couples TRBV11-1 to TRBJ2-7; no reliable D call. The CDR3 covers 13 residues. The germline CDR1 and CDR2 sequences are SGHAT and FQDESV (reference sequence). Trimming pared 3 bases from V and 2 bases from J, leaving 8 bases between. The CDR3: CASSFHLTYEQYF. The DNA for the CDR3 is TGTGCCAGCAGCTTCCACCTGACCTACGAGCAGTACTTC. Variable domain in full (rest from reference TRBV11-1 and TRBJ2-7): EAEVAQSPRYKITEKSQAVAFWCDPISGHATLYWYRQILGQGPELLVQFQDESVVDDSQLPKDRFSAERLKGVDSTLKIQPAELGDSAMYLCASSFHLTYEQYFGPGTRLTVT.

The V call is TRBV12-3 or TRBV12-4, the J call TRBJ2-5; unclear D gene. The V gene lost 2 bases and the J gene lost 3 bases, with 7 bases spanning the gap. The CDR3 loop spans 13 amino acids. CDR3 coding DNA: TGTGCCAGCAGTTTAACAGAAAAAGAGACCCAGTACTTC. Translation gives CASSLTEKETQYF.

The V and J genes are TRBV25-1 and TRBJ2-7; 9 nucleotides line up with TRBD1. The CDR3 spans 15 residues. Germline V gene sequence: CDR1 MGHDK, CDR2 SYGVNS. With V trimmed by 8 bases and J by 6 bases, 14 bases remained unmatched. The CDR3 nucleotides are TGTGCCAGCTCACCTTCGACAGGGGGGTTCCCCGAGCAGTACTTC. This gives the protein CASSPSTGGFPEQYF.

This clonotype has at least ten counts. The gene calls are TRBV29-1 and TRBJ1-2; 7 bases map to TRBD1. Germline CDR1 reads SQVTM; CDR2 reads ANQGSEA. Trimming removed 4 bases from V and 4 bases from J; junction bases left unmatched: 0. This CDR3 spans 11 amino acids. The CDR3 nucleotides read TGCAGCGTTGCAGGGGGCTATGGCTACACCTTC. Its translation: CSVAGGYGYTF.

This clonotype was detected ten times or more. This chain joins TRBV7-9 and TRBJ2-2; TRBD1 might be the D (5 bases). Deletions cut 4 bases from V and 1 base from J, with 10 bases between. Germline values: CDR1 SEHNR, CDR2 FQNEAQ (reference sequence). CDR3 length equals 15 residues. The CDR3 sequence: CASSSKGLNTGELFF. The CDR3 bases are TGTGCCAGCAGCTCCAAGGGGCTGAACACCGGGGAGCTGTTTTTT. Filled out from reference TRBV7-9 and TRBJ2-2, the complete variable domain reads DTGVSQNPRHKITKRGQNVTFRCDPISEHNRLYWYRQTLGQGPEFLTYFQNEAQLEKSRLLSDRFSAERPKGSFSTLEIQRTEQGDSAMYLCASSSKGLNTGELFFGEGSRLTVL.

This clonotype came up many times. The V and J genes are TRBV27 and TRBJ1-2; D is uncertain. The CDR3 spans 13 residues. Germline V gene data show CDR1 as MNHEY and CDR2 as SMNVEV (reference sequence). The V and J ends lost 8 bases and 4 bases respectively, with 14 bases between them. In nucleotides, the CDR3 is TGTGCCAGCCACATGGAAGGTGGCTATGGCTACACCTTC. Its protein is CASHMEGGYGYTF.